This T cell receptor (beta chain) was observed in a study of cytomegalovirus exposure and HLA in healthy donors. Whole-study results and caveats: Within the 120 or so validation repertoires, first-cohort TCR clusters tended to co-occur, according to a later analysis.

The germline CDR1 and CDR2 sequences are SGHNT and YYREEE (reference sequence). The CDR3 runs to 14 residues. V lost 4 bases to trimming and J lost 0 bases, with 8 bases between them. TCRdb's copy holds only in-frame clones and misses some; the assay was immunoSEQ multiplex PCR. Of over 150,000 clones in the sample, roughly 90% were seen once. Turning to this clone: Its specificity is not known.

Sequenced sample: PBMCs. The chain uses TRBV5-4 and TRBJ2-1; D unresolved. The receptor comes from a man aged 18-30 years in good health and CMV-seropositive. The CDR3 DNA follows: TGTGCCAGCAGCCCGATGAGCTCCTACAATGAGCAGTTCTTC. The encoded protein is CASSPMSSYNEQFF. The full variable domain, with the rest looked up from reference TRBV5-4 and TRBJ2-1, is ETGVTQSPTHLIKTRGQQVTLRCSSQSGHNTVSWYQQALGQGPQFIFQYYREEENGRGNFPPRFSGLQFPNYSSELNVNALELDDSALYLCASSPMSSYNEQFFGPGTRLTVL.